Listed below are T cell receptor beta chains from one sample, sequenced in a study of shared clonotypes between healthy human individuals. This table comes from immunoSEQ multiplex PCR, and its TCRdb copy is limited to in-frame clones, with some not included. The sample shows 600,000 or so clones, roughly 95% of them seen only once. Sequenced input: naive CD8+ T cells sorted from blood. The receptors were gathered from a woman aged 25 to 39 in good health. Both conserved end residues are part of each CDR3. The D gene is left open where the match is weak. Rows may omit the clone size; those that give it use once, few, many or a size class.

TRBJ2-1	TRBV6-5	TRBD2	NA	TGTGCCAGCAGTTCAACTAGCGGGGTCTACAATGAGCAGTTCTTC	CASSSTSGVYNEQFF
TRBJ2-2	TRBV7-8	NA	NA	TGTGCCAGCAGCTTTGACGCAGGAGACACCGGGGAGCTGTTTTTT	CASSFDAGDTGELFF
TRBJ2-1	TRBV2	TRBD1	once	TGTGCCAGCACGGACCCAGGGGGCTATAATGAGCAGTTCTTC	CASTDPGGYNEQFF
TRBJ2-5	TRBV11-2	NA	NA	TGTGCCAGCAGCTTAGATTGGGGGGCGCGGGAGACCCAGTACTTC	CASSLDWGARETQYF
TRBJ2-7	TRBV15	TRBD2	once	TGTGCCACCAGCGACCGCACTAGCGGGCTTTCCGAGCAGTACTTC	CATSDRTSGLSEQYF
TRBJ2-7	TRBV5-4	TRBD1	NA	TGTGCCAGCAGCCTCACTCCAGGGGGTACCTACGAGCAGTACTTC	CASSLTPGGTYEQYF
TRBJ1-1	TRBV27	TRBD1	NA	TGTGCCAGCAGTCTTGGACAGGGGGCCAGCACTGAAGCTTTCTTT	CASSLGQGASTEAFF
TRBJ2-7	TRBV27	NA	NA	TGTGCCAGCAGTTTATCCAGCGGCAGAACCTACGAGCAGTACTTC	CASSLSSGRTYEQYF
TRBJ2-7	TRBV6-5	TRBD2	once	TGTGCCAGCAGTAGCGGGAGTCGGTACGAGCAGTACTTC	CASSSGSRYEQYF
TRBJ2-7	TRBV27	TRBD2	NA	TGTGCCAGCAGTCCTGGGACTAGCGGGATTAACTACGAGCAGTACTTC	CASSPGTSGINYEQYF
TRBJ1-2	TRBV27	TRBD1	NA	TGTGCCAGCAGTGCATCTCCGGGACAGGGACTCTATGGCTACACCTTC	CASSASPGQGLYGYTF
TRBJ1-1	TRBV28	NA	NA	TGTGCCAGCAGTTTGCGGGGGTTGAACACTGAAGCTTTCTTT	CASSLRGLNTEAFF
TRBJ2-1	TRBV9	NA	NA	TGTGCCAGCAATTTGGGGGTCTCCTACAATGAGCAGTTCTTC	CASNLGVSYNEQFF
TRBJ1-2	TRBV15	NA	NA	TGTGCCACCAGCCGGACCCGGGACTCAGCTAACTATGGCTACACCTTC	CATSRTRDSANYGYTF
TRBJ2-1	TRBV9	TRBD1	NA	TGTGCCAGCAGCGGACGGACAGGGACAAATGAGCAGTTCTTC	CASSGRTGTNEQFF
TRBJ2-5	TRBV7-9	NA	NA	TGTGCCAGCAGCTTAGGGGGCAAAGAGACCCAGTACTTC	CASSLGGKETQYF
TRBJ2-1	TRBV5-6	NA	NA	TGTGCCAGCAGCTTGGCGACGGGCGTGGAGGAGCAGTTCTTC	CASSLATGVEEQFF
TRBJ2-3	TRBV7-9	NA	NA	TGTGCCAGCAGGGGCCCGCTAGCTTCCCTACCAGATACGCAGTATTTT	CASRGPLASLPDTQYF
TRBJ2-5	TRBV5-1	TRBD2	NA	TGCGCCAGCAGCTTGGCCGGGACTAGCGACCAAGAGACCCAGTACTTC	CASSLAGTSDQETQYF
TRBJ2-7	TRBV7-9	TRBD2	NA	TGTGCCAGCAGCAGGACTAGCGGCTCCTACGAGCAGTACTTC	CASSRTSGSYEQYF
TRBJ2-1	TRBV27	NA	NA	TGTGCCAGCAGCCTTTCGGACCAATACAATGAGCAGTTCTTC	CASSLSDQYNEQFF
TRBJ1-1	TRBV28	NA	NA	TGTGCCAGCAGTTTCCGGAAGAACACTGAAGCTTTCTTT	CASSFRKNTEAFF
TRBJ2-2	TRBV5-1	NA	once	TGCGCCAGCAGCACATCAGGCACCGGGGAGCTGTTTTTT	CASSTSGTGELFF
TRBJ2-1	TRBV6-1	TRBD2	NA	TGTGCCAGCAGTGAACCTAGCGGGAGTGAGCAGTTCTTC	CASSEPSGSEQFF
TRBJ2-3	TRBV28	NA	NA	TGTGCCAGCAGTTTGGTGAGGGCAGATACGCAGTATTTT	CASSLVRADTQYF
TRBJ1-3	TRBV4-2	TRBD1	NA	TGTGCCAGCAGCCAAGGTGGACAGGGATATCTCCAGAACACCATATATTTT	CASSQGGQGYLQNTIYF
TRBJ1-1	TRBV19	NA	NA	TGTGCCAGTAGTGCGGGACACCCAAACACTGAAGCTTTCTTT	CASSAGHPNTEAFF
TRBJ2-7	TRBV10-2	NA	NA	TGCGCCAGCAGTGAGAGGGCCCACTTCTCCTACGAGCAGTACTTC	CASSERAHFSYEQYF
TRBJ2-7	TRBV11-2	NA	NA	TGTGCCAGCAGCTTAGATCAGGTTAGCTCCTACGAGCAGTACTTC	CASSLDQVSSYEQYF
TRBJ1-5	TRBV6-5	NA	NA	TGTGCCAGCAGTTACTCCTTGCTTCAGCCCCAGCATTTT	CASSYSLLQPQHF
TRBJ2-3	TRBV6-5	TRBD1	NA	TGTGCCAGCAGTTACGGGGCAGGGGGCGACACAGATACGCAGTATTTT	CASSYGAGGDTDTQYF
TRBJ1-2	TRBV14	NA	NA	TGTGCCAGCAGCCCATTGGCCGCTCATCCGGCAGGGTCTAGTAGCTATGGCTACACCTTC	CASSPLAAHPAGSSSYGYTF
TRBJ1-4	TRBV5-4	NA	NA	TGTGCCAGCAGCGATTCTACGAGCGAAAAACTGTTTTTT	CASSDSTSEKLFF
TRBJ2-7	TRBV27	NA	NA	TGTGCCAGCAGTTCCGGGGCCTCCTACGAGCAGTACTTC	CASSSGASYEQYF
TRBJ1-1	TRBV28	TRBD1	once	TGTGCCAGCAGCCCAACAGGGGTCACTGAAGCTTTCTTT	CASSPTGVTEAFF
TRBJ2-7	TRBV6-6	TRBD2	NA	TGTGCCAGCACTCCGGGGGGTCCCTACGAGCAGTACTTC	CASTPGGPYEQYF
TRBJ2-7	TRBV28	TRBD1	NA	TGTGCCAGCAGTCACAATCACCTGGGACAGAAGTCCTACGAGCAGTACTTC	CASSHNHLGQKSYEQYF
TRBJ2-5	TRBV6-1	NA	NA	TGTGCCAGCAGTGGGAGGGGCGGGGGCGCGGAGACCCAGTACTTC	CASSGRGGGAETQYF
TRBJ2-1	TRBV5-1	NA	NA	TGCGCCAGCAGCTGGAAGCCGGCGGACTCCTACAATGAGCAGTTCTTC	CASSWKPADSYNEQFF
TRBJ2-7	TRBV27	NA	NA	TGTGCCAGCAGTTTATACAGGAAGGCCTACGAGCAGTACTTC	CASSLYRKAYEQYF
TRBJ2-4	TRBV27	NA	NA	TGTGCCAGCAGTTTTGACTACGCGGGGAGAAACATTCAGTACTTC	CASSFDYAGRNIQYF
TRBJ1-4	TRBV28	NA	NA	TGTGCCAGCAGTCTCCCCCAGGGTTCTAATGAAAAACTGTTTTTT	CASSLPQGSNEKLFF
TRBJ2-1	TRBV19	TRBD2	NA	TGTGCCAGTAGTACGGGACTAGCGGGCTTCAATGAGCAGTTCTTC	CASSTGLAGFNEQFF
TRBJ2-1	TRBV7-9	NA	NA	TGTGCCAGCAGCCCGTCCAATGAGCAGTTCTTC	CASSPSNEQFF
TRBJ2-7	TRBV5-6	TRBD2	NA	TGTGCCAGCAGCGAGGGACTAGCGGCCTACGAGCAGTACTTC	CASSEGLAAYEQYF
TRBJ2-1	TRBV30	NA	few	TGTGCCCTGGACTTGGGTGAGCAGTTCTTC	CALDLGEQFF
TRBJ2-7	TRBV11-2	TRBD2	NA	TGTGCCAGCAGCTTCGGCCTAGCGGAGACCTACGAGCAGTACTTC	CASSFGLAETYEQYF